This T cell receptor beta chain derives from a study of post-analysis software for immune sequencing data. Study context: Included courses were relapsing-remitting and secondary progressive multiple sclerosis; progressive-relapsing multiple sclerosis was also included. Study-level findings and limits: When the samples were clustered directly with F measure, those that had been prepared in the same batch showed strong co-clustering. Four or five TRBV segments, TRBV5-6, TRBV5-1 and TRBV20-1 among them, were found more frequent in patients than controls. Versus controls, multiple sclerosis patients showed significantly lower diversity (normalized Chao1).

This clonotype was seen only a few times. Its antigen remains unknown. cDNA libraries for TCR beta contained unique molecular identifiers. The T cell input of about 0.9 to 10 million gave roughly 0.5 million cDNA molecules. MiXCR, run by TCRdb on the PCR reads, gives a single entry per CDR3 protein. Of hundreds of thousands of distinct CDR3 sequences in the sample, around 60% were seen once. This CDR3 is built from 18 residues. From germline, CDR1 is SGDLS and CDR2 YYNGEE. V dropped 0 bases and J dropped 4; count of bases not matched to a gene: 7. This chain connects TRBV9 to TRBJ2-1, with TRBD2 identical over 13 bases. Specimen: blood. This clonotype was obtained from a girl aged 2-15 years with multiple sclerosis. The DNA for the CDR3 is TGTGCCAGCAGCGTAGCTCAACTAGCGGGAGGGCCATACAATGAGCAGTTCTTC. This translates into CASSVAQLAGGPYNEQFF.